One sample yielded the 21 T cell receptor beta chains listed below, sequenced in a study of blood T cell repertoires in COVID-19 (dated by TCRdb to the early 2020s). Libraries were made using the immunoSEQ multiplex PCR assay. The immuneACCESS repertoire file appears here via TCRdb, limited to in-frame rearrangements. These files lack a portion of the clones; in checked studies, under half of the deficit traces to unresolved V genes, and the cause of the others is not known. In this sample the table shows approximately 180,000 clones, more than 75% of which occur a single time. 2% to 3% of the sample rests with the top ten. The material sequenced was peripheral blood. These receptors came from a middle-aged man with active or convalescent COVID-19.

V usage is TRBV3-1 (or the pseudogene TRBV3-2) and J usage is TRBJ2-7; 8 nucleotides match TRBD1. The CDR3 contains 15 residues. Germline CDR1 and CDR2: LGHDT and YNNKEL (reference sequence). V lost 1 base to trimming and J lost 5 bases; unmatched junction nucleotides: 7. The CDR3 sequence: CASSQGDRYLNEQYF. The CDR3 DNA reads as TGTGCCAGCAGCCAAGGGGACAGGTACCTCAACGAGCAGTACTTC.

V is TRBV19 and J is TRBJ1-2; no reliable D call. The germline CDR1 and CDR2 sequences are LNHDA and SQIVND (reference sequence). V dropped 3 bases and J dropped 8 bases, with 16 bases sitting between them. This CDR3 is 14 amino acids long. The CDR3 spells CASSMVVTDGGYTF. Here the CDR3 DNA reads TGTGCCAGTAGTATGGTGGTAACCGATGGCGGCTACACCTTC. Filled out from reference TRBV19 and TRBJ1-2, the complete variable domain reads DGGITQSPKYLFRKEGQNVTLSCEQNLNHDAMYWYRQDPGQGLRLIYYSQIVNDFQKGDIAEGYSVSREKKESFPLTVTSAQKNPTAFYLCASSMVVTDGGYTFGSGTRLTVV.

This clone was seen only once. The J gene is TRBJ2-7, the V gene TRBV9; 11 bases fit TRBD2. After removal of 0 bases from V and 3 bases from J, the junction contained 2 bases not matched to a gene. Germline V gives CDR1 SGDLS, CDR2 YYNGEE. The CDR3 is 15 residues long. CDR3 in amino acids: CASSVASGGIYEQYF. CDR3 bases: TGTGCCAGCAGCGTAGCTAGCGGGGGGATCTACGAGCAGTACTTC. The whole variable domain, filled in from reference TRBV9 and TRBJ2-7, reads DSGVTQTPKHLITATGQRVTLRCSPRSGDLSVYWYQQSLDQGLQFLIQYYNGEERAKGNILERFSAQQFPDLHSELNLSSLELGDSALYFCASSVASGGIYEQYFGPGTRLTVT.

The CDR3 region is CASSTGAGGGYGYTF. The CDR3 nucleotides are TGTGCCAGCAGTACCGGGGCAGGGGGAGGCTATGGCTACACCTTC. J is TRBJ1-2 and V is TRBV6-5, with 7 bases that match TRBD1. The CDR3 has 15 amino acids. The germline V gene has CDR1 MNHEY and CDR2 SVGAGI. The V segment lost 5 bases and the J segment 4 bases; nucleotides outside the gene matches: 10.

V gene TRBV5-1 combines with J gene TRBJ2-3; TRBD1 aligns across 9 bases. CDR3 length: 14 residues. Germline V CDR1 and CDR2: SGHRS, YFSETQ. J gave up 3 bases and V 4 bases, and 3 bases lay outside the gene matches. The CDR3 loop is CASSRDRVTDTQYF. In nucleotides, the CDR3 is TGCGCCAGCAGCCGGGACAGGGTAACAGATACGCAGTATTTT. Together with reference TRBV5-1 and TRBJ2-3, the CDR3 gives the full variable domain: KAGVTQTPRYLIKTRGQQVTLSCSPISGHRSVSWYQQTPGQGLQFLFEYFSETQRNKGNFPGRFSGRQFSNSRSEMNVSTLELGDSALYLCASSRDRVTDTQYFGPGTRLTVL.

The chain is built from TRBV24-1 and TRBJ2-2; 14 bases match TRBD2. The CDR3 is 16 residues long. V lost 5 bases, J lost 6 bases, and 4 bases stayed unmatched. The germline gives CDR1 KGHDR, CDR2 SFDVKD. The DNA of the CDR3 is TGTGCCACCAGTGGACTAGCGGGGGGGCGGCCCGGGGAGCTGTTTTTT. It encodes CATSGLAGGRPGELFF.

The rearrangement uses TRBV4-1 and TRBJ1-2; a weak D match, TRBD1 (5 bases). The germline V gene encodes CDR1 MGHRA and CDR2 YSYEKL. This CDR3 is 14 amino acids long. The germline V and J ends were trimmed by 3 bases and 1 base, with 9 bases remaining between them. The CDR3 spells CASSHVDSNYGYTF. The CDR3 DNA sequence: TGCGCCAGCAGCCATGTAGACAGTAACTATGGCTACACCTTC.

The chain is built from TRBV28 and TRBJ1-6; the D gene is possibly TRBD1 (6 bases). The length of the CDR3 is 13 residues. Germline CDR1 is MDHEN and CDR2 is SYDVKM. V was pared by 8 bases and J by 7 bases, with 12 bases between. CDR3 DNA sequence: TGTGCCAGCTCGGGACACCTGAATTCACCCCTCCACTTT. Translation: CASSGHLNSPLHF.

The chain combines TRBV7-2 with TRBJ1-3, with 7 nucleotides matching TRBD1. J was trimmed by 4 bases and V by 2 bases; bases with no gene match: 11. The CDR3 extends over 17 amino acids. The germline gives CDR1 SGHTA, CDR2 FQGNSA. CDR3 protein: CASSLWAQGSVGNTIYF. For the CDR3, the DNA is TGTGCCAGCAGCTTATGGGCACAGGGGTCGGTCGGAAACACCATATATTTT. Filled out from reference TRBV7-2 and TRBJ1-3, the complete variable domain reads GAGVSQSPSNKVTEKGKDVELRCDPISGHTALYWYRQSLGQGLEFLIYFQGNSAPDKSGLPSDRFSAERTGGSVSTLTIQRTQQEDSAVYLCASSLWAQGSVGNTIYFGEGSWLTVV.

The chain has TRBV24-1 and TRBJ2-3, with TRBD1 as a possible D gene (5 bases). CDR3 size: 14 residues. V lost 3 bases to trimming and J lost 1 base, with 7 bases between them. Germline V gene data show CDR1 as KGHDR and CDR2 as SFDVKD. The CDR3 DNA sequence: TGTGCCACCAGTGATAAAGGGGGCACAGATACGCAGTATTTT. It encodes CATSDKGGTDTQYF.

The rearrangement links TRBV7-9 to TRBJ1-3; no firm D call. V was shortened by 2 bases and J by 0 bases, with 5 bases between the two germline ends. CDR1 and CDR2 from the germline V gene are SEHNR and FQNEAQ (reference sequence). The CDR3 spans 14 residues. Written as DNA, the CDR3 is TGTGCCAGCAGCTTAAGCGTCTCTGGAAACACCATATATTTT. It encodes CASSLSVSGNTIYF.

In its sample, this clone was seen once. The gene calls are TRBV2 and TRBJ2-2, with a tentative D call TRBD1 (5 bases). The length of the CDR3 is 14 residues. Trimming pared 8 bases from V and 1 base from J, leaving 11 bases between. The germline V gene has CDR1 SNHLY and CDR2 FYNNEI. The CDR3 reads CASFLRENTGELFF. CDR3 nucleotide sequence: TGTGCCAGCTTTCTCAGGGAGAACACCGGGGAGCTGTTTTTT.

This chain uses TRBV5-5 with TRBJ1-4, with 9 bases aligning to TRBD1. The CDR3 spans 19 residues. Germline trimming cut 0 bases from V and 0 bases from J; bases unmatched to any gene: 9. Germline values: CDR1 SGHKS, CDR2 YYEKEE (reference sequence). The CDR3 region is CASSLGDRAYGPTNEKLFF. As DNA, the CDR3 is TGTGCCAGCAGCTTGGGGGACAGGGCGTACGGGCCAACTAATGAAAAACTGTTTTTT. The whole variable domain, filled in from reference TRBV5-5 and TRBJ1-4, reads DAGVTQSPTHLIKTRGQQVTLRCSPISGHKSVSWYQQVLGQGPQFIFQYYEKEERGRGNFPDRFSARQFPNYSSELNVNALLLGDSALYLCASSLGDRAYGPTNEKLFFGSGTQLSVL.

The chain couples TRBV6-5 to TRBJ1-1; no firm D call. Germline assignment: CDR1 MNHEY and CDR2 SVGAGI. The CDR3 loop spans 11 amino acids. CDR3 sequence (DNA): TGTGCGTCAAGGAGGGCCACTGAAGCTTTCTTT. It encodes CASRRATEAFF.

This clone was seen a single time. This rearrangement joins TRBV18 to TRBJ2-1; 7 nucleotides match TRBD1. Losses at the gene ends were 2 bases for V and 4 bases for J; bases not matched to a gene: 5. Looked up from germline, CDR1 is KGHSH and CDR2 is LQKENI. CDR3 length: 15 residues. The CDR3: CASSPRDRGYNEQFF. The CDR3 bases are TGTGCCAGCTCACCAAGGGACAGAGGGTACAATGAGCAGTTCTTC.

In DNA form, the CDR3 reads TGTGCCAGCAGCTTAACAGGGGAGCAGTTCTTC. The encoded protein is CASSLTGEQFF. The V call is TRBV7-2, the J call TRBJ2-1; a weak D match, TRBD1 (6 bases). The CDR3 is made up of 11 amino acids. CDR1 is SGHTA, CDR2 FQGNSA, per germline. Trimming left V 2 bases short and J 10 bases short, with 6 bases between. Using reference TRBV7-2 and TRBJ2-1 for the parts outside the CDR3, the full variable domain is GAGVSQSPSNKVTEKGKDVELRCDPISGHTALYWYRQSLGQGLEFLIYFQGNSAPDKSGLPSDRFSAERTGGSVSTLTIQRTQQEDSAVYLCASSLTGEQFFGPGTRLTVL.

The rearrangement uses TRBV30 and TRBJ1-1; tentative D call: TRBD1 (6 bases). Germline lookup yields CDR1 GTSNPN and CDR2 SVGIG (reference sequence). V lost 2 bases and J 1 base, leaving 11 bases between the germline ends. The CDR3 is 14 residues long. CDR3 in DNA: TGTGCCTGGAGTATCTTGGACAGGAACACTGAAGCTTTCTTT. The encoded protein is CAWSILDRNTEAFF.

The chain joins TRBV5-1 to TRBJ1-6; no definite D call. Germline-derived CDR1 and CDR2 are SGHRS and YFSETQ. Trimming shortened V by 3 bases and J by 9 bases, and 16 bases separated the two germline ends. The CDR3 contains 15 residues. In DNA, the CDR3 is TGCGCCAGCAGCTCGGGCGGGGAGGTCGCTTCACCCCTCCACTTT. It codes for CASSSGGEVASPLHF.

J is TRBJ2-6 and V is TRBV5-4, with TRBD1 identical over 7 bases. With V trimmed by 3 bases and J by 0 bases, 3 bases remained unmatched. CDR3 length equals 16 residues. Germline V gene lookup returns CDR1 SGHNT and CDR2 YYREEE (reference sequence). CDR3 sequence reads: CASSWGQPSGANVLTF. CDR3 sequence (DNA): TGTGCCAGCAGCTGGGGACAGCCCTCTGGGGCCAACGTCCTGACTTTC.

The chain couples TRBV4-1 to TRBJ1-6; a weak D match, TRBD1 (5 bases). The germline CDR1 and CDR2 sequences are MGHRA and YSYEKL. Trimming left V 1 base short and J 0 bases short, with 13 bases between. CDR3 length equals 18 residues. The CDR3 here is CASSQAGAGGSYNSPLHF. As DNA, the CDR3 is TGCGCCAGCAGCCAAGCTGGGGCCGGGGGCTCCTATAATTCACCCCTCCACTTT.

The chain joins TRBV29-1 to TRBJ1-1; TRBD1 matches 12 bases. The germline gives CDR1 SQVTM, CDR2 ANQGSEA. The CDR3 runs to 14 residues. V shed 7 bases, J shed 4 bases, and the junction held 7 bases outside the gene matches. The CDR3: CSARDRGPGTEAFF. Written as DNA, the CDR3 is TGCAGCGCCAGGGACAGGGGGCCGGGCACTGAAGCTTTCTTT.